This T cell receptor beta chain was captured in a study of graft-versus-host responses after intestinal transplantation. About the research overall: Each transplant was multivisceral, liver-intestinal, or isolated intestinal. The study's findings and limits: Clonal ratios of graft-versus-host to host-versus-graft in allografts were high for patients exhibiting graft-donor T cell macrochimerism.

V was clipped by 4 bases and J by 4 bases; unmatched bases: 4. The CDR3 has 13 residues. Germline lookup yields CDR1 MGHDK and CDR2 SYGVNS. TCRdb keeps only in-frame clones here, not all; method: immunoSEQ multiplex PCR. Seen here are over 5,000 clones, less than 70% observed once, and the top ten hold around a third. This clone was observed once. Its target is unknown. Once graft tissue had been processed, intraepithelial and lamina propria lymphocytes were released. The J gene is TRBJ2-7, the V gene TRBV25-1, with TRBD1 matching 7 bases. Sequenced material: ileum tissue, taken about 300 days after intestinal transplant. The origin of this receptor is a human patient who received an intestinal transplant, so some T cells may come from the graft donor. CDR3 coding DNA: TGTGCCAGCAGTGCGTTCAGGGGGTACGAGCAGTACTTC. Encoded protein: CASSAFRGYEQYF.